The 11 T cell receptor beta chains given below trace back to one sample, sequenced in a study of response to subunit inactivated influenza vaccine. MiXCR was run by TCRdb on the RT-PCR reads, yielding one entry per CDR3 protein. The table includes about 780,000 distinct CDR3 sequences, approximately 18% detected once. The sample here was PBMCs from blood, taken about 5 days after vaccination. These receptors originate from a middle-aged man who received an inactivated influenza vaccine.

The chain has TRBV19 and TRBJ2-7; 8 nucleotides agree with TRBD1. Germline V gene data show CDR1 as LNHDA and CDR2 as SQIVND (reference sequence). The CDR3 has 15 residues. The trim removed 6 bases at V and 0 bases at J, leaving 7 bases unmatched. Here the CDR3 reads CASSKGQGISYEQYF. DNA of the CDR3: TGTGCCAGTAGCAAAGGACAGGGTATCTCCTACGAGCAGTACTTC.

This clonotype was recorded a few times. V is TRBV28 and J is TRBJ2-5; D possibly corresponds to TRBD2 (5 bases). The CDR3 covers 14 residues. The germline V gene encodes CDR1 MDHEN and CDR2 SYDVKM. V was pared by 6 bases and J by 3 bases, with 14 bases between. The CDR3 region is CASRQHGNEETQYF. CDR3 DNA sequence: TGTGCCAGCAGGCAACACGGGAACGAAGAGACCCAGTACTTC.

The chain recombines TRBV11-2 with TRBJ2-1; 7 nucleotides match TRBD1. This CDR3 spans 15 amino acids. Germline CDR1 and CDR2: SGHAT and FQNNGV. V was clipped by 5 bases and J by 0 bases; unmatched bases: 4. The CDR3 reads CASSRDRYSYNEQFF. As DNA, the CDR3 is TGTGCCAGCAGCAGGGACAGATACTCCTACAATGAGCAGTTCTTC.

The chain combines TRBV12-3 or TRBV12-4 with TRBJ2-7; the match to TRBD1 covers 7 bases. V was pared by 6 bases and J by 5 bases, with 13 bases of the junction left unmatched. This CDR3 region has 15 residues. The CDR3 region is CASRPMTGYRNEQYF. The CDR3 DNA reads TGTGCCAGCAGACCCATGACAGGGTATAGGAACGAGCAGTACTTC.

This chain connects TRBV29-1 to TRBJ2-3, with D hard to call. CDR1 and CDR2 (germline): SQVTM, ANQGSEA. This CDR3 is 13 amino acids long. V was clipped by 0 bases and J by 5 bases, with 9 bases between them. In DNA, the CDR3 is TGCAGCGTTGAAGAAGGGTTTGGAGATACGCAGTATTTT. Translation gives CSVEEGFGDTQYF.

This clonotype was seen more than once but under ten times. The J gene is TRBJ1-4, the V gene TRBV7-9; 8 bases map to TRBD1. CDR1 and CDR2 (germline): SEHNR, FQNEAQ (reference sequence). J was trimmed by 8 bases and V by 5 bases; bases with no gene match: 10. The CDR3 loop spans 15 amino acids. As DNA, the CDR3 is TGTGCCAGCAGCACAGGGGGGGCGCGGTTGGAAAAACTGTTTTTT. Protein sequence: CASSTGGARLEKLFF.

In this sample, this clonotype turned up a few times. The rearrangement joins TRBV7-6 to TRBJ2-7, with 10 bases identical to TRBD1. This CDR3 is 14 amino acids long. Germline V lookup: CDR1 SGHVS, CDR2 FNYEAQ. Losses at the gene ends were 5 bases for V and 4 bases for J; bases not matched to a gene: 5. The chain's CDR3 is CASSTGQGEYEQYF. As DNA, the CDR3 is TGTGCCAGCAGCACAGGACAGGGGGAATACGAGCAGTACTTC. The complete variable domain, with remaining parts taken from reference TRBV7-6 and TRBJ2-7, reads GAGVSQSPRYKVTKRGQDVALRCDPISGHVSLYWYRQALGQGPEFLTYFNYEAQQDKSGLPNDRFSAERPEGSISTLTIQRTEQRDSAMYRCASSTGQGEYEQYFGPGTRLTVT.

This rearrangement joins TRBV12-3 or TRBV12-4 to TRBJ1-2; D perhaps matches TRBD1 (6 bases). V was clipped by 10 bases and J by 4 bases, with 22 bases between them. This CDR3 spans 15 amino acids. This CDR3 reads CATRRLGGLIYGYTF. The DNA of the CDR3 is TGTGCCACCCGTCGTTTGGGGGGGCTGATCTATGGCTACACCTTC.

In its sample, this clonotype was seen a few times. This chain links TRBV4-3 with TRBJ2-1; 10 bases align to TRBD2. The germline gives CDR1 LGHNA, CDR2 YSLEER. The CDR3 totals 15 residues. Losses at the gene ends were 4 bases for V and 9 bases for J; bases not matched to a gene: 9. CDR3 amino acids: CASSPGLAIGFEQFF. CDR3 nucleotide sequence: TGCGCCAGCAGCCCGGGACTAGCGATAGGTTTTGAGCAGTTCTTC.

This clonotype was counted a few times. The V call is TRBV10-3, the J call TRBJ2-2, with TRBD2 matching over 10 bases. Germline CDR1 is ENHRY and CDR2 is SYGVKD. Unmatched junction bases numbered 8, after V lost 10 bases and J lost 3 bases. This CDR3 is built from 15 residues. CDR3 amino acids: CASAPSGGHTGELFF. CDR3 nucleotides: TGTGCCAGCGCCCCTAGCGGGGGCCACACCGGGGAGCTGTTTTTT.

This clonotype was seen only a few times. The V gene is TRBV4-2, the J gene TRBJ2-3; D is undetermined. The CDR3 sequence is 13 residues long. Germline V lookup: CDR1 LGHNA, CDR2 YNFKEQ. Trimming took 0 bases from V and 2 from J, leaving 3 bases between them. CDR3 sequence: CASSQETTDTQYF. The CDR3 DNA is TGTGCCAGCAGCCAAGAAACCACAGATACGCAGTATTTT.